Each of the 5 T cell receptor beta chains below was sequenced from the same sample in a study of patients and donors after allogeneic stem cell transplantation (dated by TCRdb to about 2020). The library was prepared using RT-PCR. TCRdb shows the sequencer as NextSeq 550. TCRdb cleaned the public reads at Q25 with fastp, built clones with MiXCR and kept in-frame beta chains. When rows share a CDR3 protein, they turn into one entry using the most common DNA and genes. The sample table holds approximately 150,000 distinct CDR3 sequences, of which roughly 24% were seen once. Roughly a quarter of the sample is taken by the ten largest. The specimen was blood, either unsorted or a sorted T cell fraction (not recorded which). These receptor sequences come from a human donor who was either an allogeneic HSCT recipient or a stem cell or donor lymphocyte infusion donor (not recorded which). It is not recorded whose cells these are; they may come from a transplant donor.

The chain has TRBV12-3 or TRBV12-4 and TRBJ2-5; D gene unclear. The CDR3 is made up of 14 amino acids. The V gene lost 3 bases and the J gene lost 1 base, with 9 bases spanning the gap. CDR3 sequence reads: CASSFSAIQETQYF. The CDR3 coding sequence is TGTGCCAGCAGTTTCTCAGCTATCCAAGAGACCCAGTACTTC.

In this sample, this clonotype turned up many times. The genes are TRBV5-1 and TRBJ1-6; tentatively, D is TRBD1 (5 bases). From germline, CDR1 is SGHRS and CDR2 YFSETQ. Trimming pared 0 bases from V and 6 bases from J, leaving 13 bases between. The CDR3 consists of 16 residues. The CDR3 loop reads CASSLVVGRANSPLHF. Here the CDR3 DNA reads TGCGCCAGCAGCTTGGTAGTGGGACGGGCTAATTCACCCCTCCACTTT.

The CDR3 DNA follows: TGTGCCAGCAGCCAAGATGTGGGGACTAGGGCGTACGAGCAGTACTTC. It yields the protein CASSQDVGTRAYEQYF. The rearrangement uses TRBV3-1 and TRBJ2-7; TRBD2 matches 8 bases. This CDR3 is 16 amino acids long. The germline V gene has CDR1 LGHDT and CDR2 YNNKEL (reference sequence). The ends lost 0 bases at V and 4 bases at J; junction bases unmatched: 8.

V is TRBV29-1 and J is TRBJ2-2; 10 bases agree with TRBD1. The CDR3 is 13 residues long. Looked up from germline, CDR1 is SQVTM and CDR2 is ANQGSEA. The V gene end was trimmed by 6 bases and the J gene end by 7 bases; junction bases not matched to a gene: 5. The CDR3 protein is CSVLTGGIGELFF. In nucleotides, the CDR3 is TGCAGCGTATTGACAGGGGGCATCGGGGAGCTGTTTTTT.

The table lists this clonotype with a few counts. V gene TRBV12-3 or TRBV12-4 combines with J gene TRBJ1-6; D is possibly TRBD1 (6 bases). The CDR3 is made up of 18 amino acids. V was cut by 0 bases and J by 4 bases, with 16 bases left in between. The CDR3 DNA reads as TGTGCCAGCAGTTTAGCGGACAGCGGAAGCCAATATAATTCACCCCTCCACTTT. Translation: CASSLADSGSQYNSPLHF.